Presented here are 4 T cell receptor beta chains from one specimen sequenced in a study of T-cell reconstitution after alpha-beta-depleted transplantation in children. Preparation of the TCRbeta library used unique molecular identifiers. TCRdb independently ran MiXCR on the PCR reads; one entry per CDR3 protein. The table records over 400,000 distinct CDR3 sequences, approximately 41% of them present only once. Sequencing used PBMCs, obtained before TCRalphabeta/CD19-depleted stem cell transplant. Receptor source: a girl aged 2 to 9 with aplastic anemia, due to receive a stem cell transplant.

The genes are TRBV28 and TRBJ2-7; 11 bases agree with TRBD2. The CDR3 is 18 residues long. V trimming: 5 bases; J trimming: 2 bases; junction bases outside the gene matches: 14. Germline values: CDR1 MDHEN, CDR2 SYDVKM. CDR3 in amino acids: CASSPGTPGLAGTYEQYF. Here the CDR3 DNA reads TGTGCCAGCAGTCCCGGGACACCCGGACTAGCGGGTACCTACGAGCAGTACTTC.

V is TRBV28 and J is TRBJ2-5; perhaps D is TRBD1 or TRBD2 (6 bases each). CDR1 and CDR2 from the germline V gene are MDHEN and SYDVKM. The CDR3 has 13 amino acids. V lost 7 bases to trimming and J lost 2 bases, with 11 bases between them. The CDR3 DNA sequence: TGTGCCAGCACCCGGGGGCCTCAAGAGACCCAGTACTTC. As protein: CASTRGPQETQYF.

This chain uses TRBV27 with TRBJ2-3, with TRBD2 matching over 14 bases. Losses at the gene ends were 5 bases for V and 4 bases for J; bases not matched to a gene: 2. The CDR3 sequence is 15 residues long. CDR1 and CDR2 (germline): MNHEY, SMNVEV (reference sequence). The CDR3 DNA sequence: TGTGCCAGCAGTCAGACTAGCGGGAGGGCAGATACGCAGTATTTT. Its translation is CASSQTSGRADTQYF.

This clonotype was seen at least ten times. The DNA of the CDR3 is TGCGCCAGCAGCTCCCTTACTTGGACAGGCCAACCCCACACTGAAGCTTTCTTT. This codes for CASSSLTWTGQPHTEAFF. V usage is TRBV5-1 and J usage is TRBJ1-1, with 7 positions matching TRBD1. CDR1 is SGHRS, CDR2 YFSETQ, per germline. The CDR3 sequence is 18 residues long. J lost 3 bases, V lost 3 bases, and 17 bases had no gene match.